This T cell receptor (beta chain) was captured in a study of T cells in Graves' hyperthyroidism and ophthalmopathy. Whole-study results and caveats: Most thyroid clonotypes expanded above 0.001 appeared in blood too. The model identified upcoming ophthalmopathy a median approximately six months ahead of onset.

Patients having uncontrolled infection, another autoimmune disease, pregnancy or lactation were not included. This clonotype showed up many times. Its matching antigen is unknown. Deletions cut 5 bases from V and 5 bases from J, with 13 bases between. The CDR3 contains 14 residues. Germline V gene data show CDR1 as SGHNT and CDR2 as YENEEA. RNA transcripts were the template for amplifying TCR beta CDR3 regions. Using the HTBI primer set, a first-round RT-PCR was run on the TCR CDR3. TCRdb reprocessed the multiplex PCR reads with MiXCR, giving one entry per CDR3 protein. The table includes 600,000 or so distinct CDR3 sequences, 15% to 20% detected once.

The chain links TRBV11-3 to TRBJ2-1; perhaps D is TRBD1 or TRBD2 (6 bases each). Sequences were obtained from blood. This TCR came from a woman aged 25 to 39 with Graves' hyperthyroidism. The CDR3 is CASSIGGQNNEQFF. The CDR3 DNA is TGTGCCAGCAGCATCGGGGGACAAAACAATGAGCAGTTCTTC. Variable domain in full (rest from reference TRBV11-3 and TRBJ2-1): EAGVVQSPRYKIIEKKQPVAFWCNPISGHNTLYWYLQNLGQGPELLIRYENEEAVDDSQLPKDRFSAERLKGVDSTLKIQPAELGDSAVYLCASSIGGQNNEQFFGPGTRLTVL.